One sample yielded the 24 T cell receptor beta chains listed below, sequenced in a study of T cells in Graves' hyperthyroidism and ophthalmopathy. Using RNA transcripts as the source, TCR beta CDR3 regions were amplified. Initially, a first-round RT-PCR of the TCR CDR3 employed the HTBI primer set. TCRdb reprocessed the multiplex PCR reads with MiXCR, giving one entry per CDR3 protein. The profile shows more than 500,000 distinct CDR3 sequences, around 15% of them singletons. Sequencing was done on a sample of blood. Receptor source: a woman between 40 and 50 years old with Graves' hyperthyroidism.

The chain recombines TRBV7-9 with TRBJ2-3, with a tentative D call TRBD2 (6 bases). The CDR3 has 15 amino acids. Trimming left V 7 bases short and J 5 bases short, with 19 bases between. Germline-derived CDR1 and CDR2 are SEHNR and FQNEAQ (reference sequence). Here the CDR3 reads CASTRAGTKGDTQYF. CDR3 DNA: TGTGCCAGCACCAGAGCGGGCACAAAGGGAGATACGCAGTATTTT.

A few counts support this clonotype. V is TRBV6-1 and J is TRBJ2-7, with D perhaps being TRBD1 or TRBD2 (5 bases each). CDR3 size: 11 residues. Germline-derived CDR1 and CDR2 are MNHNS and SASEGT. V was pared by 6 bases and J by 9 bases, with 12 bases between. The CDR3 is CASRDQGVQYF. CDR3 nucleotides: TGTGCCAGCAGAGACCAGGGAGTGCAGTACTTC.

The chain carries TRBV6-2 or TRBV6-3 and TRBJ2-7, with 9 bases lining up with TRBD1. Germline lookup yields CDR1 MNHEY and CDR2 SVGEGT. V lost 0 bases and J lost 3; bases outside the gene matches: 12. The CDR3 consists of 18 residues. The DNA for the CDR3 is TGTGCCAGCAGTTACTCGGGTCAATCCGGGACAGGGTTCTACGAGCAGTACTTC. As protein: CASSYSGQSGTGFYEQYF.

This clonotype was counted ten times or more. J is TRBJ2-5 and V is TRBV20-1; a possible D gene is TRBD1 (5 bases). V dropped 1 base and J dropped 5 bases, with 11 bases sitting between them. This CDR3 is 13 amino acids long. Germline assignment: CDR1 DFQATT and CDR2 SNEGSKA (reference sequence). The CDR3 reads CSARAAGRETQYF. The CDR3 DNA sequence: TGCAGTGCTAGAGCGGCAGGGCGGGAGACCCAGTACTTC.

This clonotype has a count of ten or more. The chain combines TRBV5-1 with TRBJ2-7; 12 bases are shared with TRBD2. Per the germline V gene, CDR1 is SGHRS and CDR2 is YFSETQ. The CDR3 sequence is 15 residues long. The ends lost 4 bases at V and 6 bases at J; junction bases unmatched: 8. The CDR3 coding sequence is TGCGCCAGCAGCAAGTTGACTAGCGGGAGTGGCGAGCAGTACTTC. Translation gives CASSKLTSGSGEQYF. Variable domain in full (rest from reference TRBV5-1 and TRBJ2-7): KAGVTQTPRYLIKTRGQQVTLSCSPISGHRSVSWYQQTPGQGLQFLFEYFSETQRNKGNFPGRFSGRQFSNSRSEMNVSTLELGDSALYLCASSKLTSGSGEQYFGPGTRLTVT.

This clonotype was detected many times. This chain uses TRBV7-6 with TRBJ2-1, with TRBD2 identical over 10 bases. Germline V CDR1 and CDR2: SGHVS, FNYEAQ. The CDR3 runs to 18 residues. The trim removed 5 bases at V and 0 bases at J, leaving 10 bases unmatched. CDR3 bases: TGTGCCAGCAGCCGATCCGGACTAGCGGACCCCTCCTACAATGAGCAGTTCTTC. As protein: CASSRSGLADPSYNEQFF.

The J gene is TRBJ2-7, the V gene TRBV5-5; 7 bases match TRBD2. The CDR3 totals 13 residues. With 4 bases clipped from V and 6 bases from J, the junction kept 7 bases outside the gene matches. CDR1 and CDR2 from the germline V gene are SGHKS and YYEKEE (reference sequence). CDR3 sequence: CASSGLGRGEQYF. CDR3 DNA: TGTGCCAGCAGCGGGCTGGGGAGGGGCGAGCAGTACTTC.

This clonotype was counted only a few times. The chain is built from TRBV6-1 and TRBJ2-1, with TRBD2 matching 9 bases. The CDR3 spans 15 residues. The junction had 10 bases not matched to a gene; V was cut back by 10 bases and J by 3 bases. Germline lookup yields CDR1 MNHNS and CDR2 SASEGT. Written as DNA, the CDR3 is TGTGCCACCTCGGGACTAGCTGACGTCTACAATGAGCAGTTCTTC. This gives the protein CATSGLADVYNEQFF.

This clonotype was seen repeatedly, ten times or more. The chain employs TRBV20-1 and TRBJ2-5; 7 bases agree with TRBD1. The CDR3 has 14 amino acids. CDR1 DFQATT and CDR2 SNEGSKA come from the germline V gene (reference sequence). Losses at the gene ends were 3 bases for V and 1 base for J; bases not matched to a gene: 5. CDR3 residues: CSARKQGTQETQYF. CDR3 nucleotides: TGCAGTGCTAGGAAACAGGGGACCCAAGAGACCCAGTACTTC.

This clonotype was seen a few times. The genes are TRBV6-1 and TRBJ2-3; 11 bases line up with TRBD2. The germline V gene encodes CDR1 MNHNS and CDR2 SASEGT. The CDR3 covers 17 residues. The J segment lost 2 bases and the V segment lost 2 bases, leaving 6 bases of the junction unmatched. CDR3 residues: CASSEWGTSGPTDTQYF. The DNA for the CDR3 is TGTGCCAGCAGTGAATGGGGGACTAGCGGACCCACAGATACGCAGTATTTT.

The table lists this clonotype with many counts. The chain employs TRBV11-3 and TRBJ2-1, with 7 nucleotides matching TRBD2. Germline-derived CDR1 and CDR2 are SGHNT and YENEEA. CDR3 size: 14 residues. The J segment lost 3 bases and the V segment lost 5 bases, leaving 4 bases of the junction unmatched. CDR3: CASSSSGYYNEQFF. In nucleotides, the CDR3 is TGTGCCAGCAGCAGTAGCGGGTACTACAATGAGCAGTTCTTC.

This clonotype occurred many times. The genes are TRBV7-9 and TRBJ2-5; 7 positions agree with TRBD1. J lost 5 bases, V lost 7 bases, and 7 bases had no gene match. Germline-derived CDR1 and CDR2 are SEHNR and FQNEAQ (reference sequence). The CDR3 is 13 amino acids. The CDR3 loop reads CASTQTGPETQYF. CDR3 coding DNA: TGTGCCAGCACCCAGACAGGGCCGGAGACCCAGTACTTC. Full variable domain (remainder filled in from reference TRBV7-9 and TRBJ2-5): DTGVSQNPRHKITKRGQNVTFRCDPISEHNRLYWYRQTLGQGPEFLTYFQNEAQLEKSRLLSDRFSAERPKGSFSTLEIQRTEQGDSAMYLCASTQTGPETQYFGPGTRLLVL.

Worth noting for this clonotype: No conserved phenylalanine or tryptophan ends this CDR3, so it is likely a read error. For the CDR3, the DNA is TGTGCCAGCAGCTTAGGACAGGGGTTTGGAGAGACCCAGTACTTA. Protein product: CASSLGQGFGETQYL. The chain joins TRBV11-3 to TRBJ2-5; 8 bases are a match to TRBD1. There are 15 residues in the CDR3. The V gene's germline CDR1 is SGHNT and CDR2 YENEEA. After removal of 1 base from V and 4 bases from J, the junction contained 5 bases not matched to a gene.

This clonotype was recorded at least ten times. This chain connects TRBV28 to TRBJ2-7, with D possibly TRBD2 on 5 matching bases. CDR3 length: 13 residues. Germline V gene sequence: CDR1 MDHEN, CDR2 SYDVKM. The V gene lost 6 bases and the J gene lost 5 bases, with 14 bases spanning the gap. The CDR3 sequence is CASRITGNHEQYF. CDR3 DNA: TGTGCCAGCAGAATAACCGGGAACCACGAGCAGTACTTC.

The V and J genes are TRBV6-9 and TRBJ1-5; no definite D call. Trimming stripped 3 bases from V and 15 bases from J, with 18 bases between. This CDR3 spans 13 amino acids. Germline V lookup: CDR1 MNHGY, CDR2 SVAAGI. The CDR3 coding sequence is TGTGCCAGCAGTTACGAAATCCCGATAGTTTGGCATTTT. It specifies CASSYEIPIVWHF.

This clonotype was counted ten times or more. The J gene is TRBJ2-1, the V gene TRBV11-1; D is possibly TRBD2 (5 bases). V lost 5 bases to trimming and J lost 4 bases, with 12 bases between them. The length of the CDR3 is 14 residues. The germline gives CDR1 SGHAT, CDR2 FQDESV (reference sequence). CDR3 nucleotides: TGTGCCAGCAGCCTTAGGGAGATGTACAATGAGCAGTTCTTC. This encodes CASSLREMYNEQFF.

To note about this clonotype: Germline is not matched at one junction end, which may reflect a read error. The chain uses TRBV6-2 or TRBV6-3 and TRBJ2-3, with 10 bases matching TRBD1. Germline V lookup: CDR1 MNHEY, CDR2 SVGEGT. The CDR3 runs 15 residues. Here the CDR3 DNA reads TGTGCCAGCAGTGCGACAGGGGGCATCACGGATATGCAGTATTTT. It yields the protein CASSATGGITDMQYF.

This clonotype showed up just a few times. The chain employs TRBV20-1 and TRBJ2-7, with TRBD2 matching over 10 bases. The CDR3 has 15 amino acids. Germline V CDR1 and CDR2: DFQATT, SNEGSKA (reference sequence). V gave up 7 bases and J gave up 1 base; unmatched junction bases: 10. CDR3 sequence: CSGNIAGGISYEQYF. The CDR3 coding sequence is TGCAGTGGCAATATAGCGGGGGGTATTTCCTACGAGCAGTACTTC.

The rearrangement uses TRBV20-1 and TRBJ1-5; 7 bases align to TRBD1. V lost 2 bases, J lost 1 base, and 5 bases stayed unmatched. The CDR3 covers 15 residues. Germline V CDR1 and CDR2: DFQATT, SNEGSKA (reference sequence). CDR3: CSARQQGQSNQPQHF. The CDR3 DNA follows: TGCAGTGCTAGACAACAGGGGCAAAGCAATCAGCCCCAGCATTTT.

The chain couples TRBV7-6 to TRBJ2-4, with D possibly being TRBD2 (5 bases). The V and J ends lost 5 bases and 2 bases respectively, with 22 bases between them. The CDR3 consists of 18 residues. Germline CDR1 SGHVS, CDR2 FNYEAQ. CDR3 DNA: TGTGCCAGCAGCCCCCCCCTCGGGATAGTTCAACCCAAAAACATTCAGTACTTC. Its translation is CASSPPLGIVQPKNIQYF.

This clonotype was seen at least ten times. This chain joins TRBV5-1 and TRBJ1-1; the match to TRBD1 covers 7 bases. This CDR3 region has 14 residues. Germline assignment: CDR1 SGHRS and CDR2 YFSETQ. After removal of 4 bases from V and 1 base from J, the junction contained 4 bases not matched to a gene. CDR3 nucleotide sequence: TGCGCCAGCAGCGTGGACAGGCAGAACACTGAAGCTTTCTTT. Amino acid sequence: CASSVDRQNTEAFF.

Regarding this clonotype: A read error is possible here, since a much larger clone lies one base away. This chain uses TRBV16 with TRBJ2-2, with a tentative D call TRBD2 (5 bases). V shed 4 bases and J shed 7 bases, with 10 bases lying between them. The germline gives CDR1 KGHSY, CDR2 FQNENV. The CDR3 spans 13 residues. The CDR3 loop is CASSRLRDGELFF. The CDR3 DNA reads TGTGCCAGCAGCCGACTACGCGACGGGGAGCTGTTTTTT.

The chain's CDR3 is CASSQSSGLGEQYF. The CDR3 region has the DNA TGTGCCAGCAGCCAGAGTAGCGGCCTCGGGGAGCAGTACTTC. This chain uses TRBV3-1 with TRBJ2-7, with a weak D call TRBD2 (6 bases). The CDR3 extends over 14 amino acids. The V and J ends lost 3 bases and 7 bases respectively, with 16 bases between them. Looked up from germline, CDR1 is LGHDT and CDR2 is YNNKEL (reference sequence).

The table lists this clonotype with a few counts. CDR3 coding DNA: TGCGCCAGCAGCCAAGGTCCGACGGATTTGTTTGGGTTTTCAACTAATGAAAAACTGTTTTTT. It encodes CASSQGPTDLFGFSTNEKLFF. The chain employs TRBV4-1 and TRBJ1-4; D ambiguous. V gave up 1 base and J gave up 0 bases, with 24 bases separating them. This CDR3 spans 21 amino acids. Germline V lookup: CDR1 MGHRA, CDR2 YSYEKL.